This TCR beta chain is from a study of T cells in Graves' hyperthyroidism and ophthalmopathy (dated by TCRdb to about 2019). Some background on the complete study: Peripheral blood was sampled at the time of initial diagnosis, prior to any treatment. Once sampling was done, hyperthyroidism patients were given methimazole at a starting dose of 30 mg daily, whereas ophthalmopathy patients were given high-dose intravenous methylprednisolone. Prospective prediction of ophthalmopathy was tested in an independent validation cohort consisting of some 19 hyperthyroidism patients and more than 15 patients who later progressed to ophthalmopathy. The study also compared thyroid tissue and blood T-cell repertoires from five or six Graves' hyperthyroidism patients. The roughly 94 discovery patients were randomly divided into training and test sets at a 7:3 ratio. The paper reports TCR Vbeta CDR3 sequencing of approximately 140 peripheral blood samples: under 45 ophthalmopathy, fewer than 80 hyperthyroidism and around 17 progressor patients. To identify TCR V-J signatures that set the groups apart, the researchers used a discovery cohort of 95 to 100 patients, made up of 40 to 45 with Graves' ophthalmopathy and about 60 with stable Graves' hyperthyroidism. Overall study outcomes, separate from this receptor: Most expanded thyroid clonotypes (frequency above 0.001) were also detected in blood, a finding suggesting that blood repertoires may reflect thyroid immune responses. Ophthalmopathy was separated from stable hyperthyroidism by a 13 V-J signature model, with approximately 86% sensitivity and approximately 81% specificity obtained in cross-validation and 80%/75% obtained in testing. In validation, the model predicted progression to ophthalmopathy a median of about 5.9 months before onset, with about 70% sensitivity and 72.22% specificity. No statistical method was used to fix the sample size in advance, and group allocation was not hidden from the investigators.

Stable Graves' hyperthyroidism was defined as the absence of progression to ophthalmopathy over 18 months of follow-up. Hyperthyroidism patients were newly diagnosed, with disease duration under 2 months, and aged 18 to 65 years. Exclusion was applied to patients with uncontrolled infections, other autoimmune diseases, pregnancy or lactation. Diagnoses were based on clinical symptoms, serum thyroxine and TRAb, thyroid ultrasound and orbital computed tomography. Ficoll-Paque density gradient centrifugation was used to isolate PBMCs from around 10 ml of fresh peripheral blood. Total RNA was extracted using Trizol reagent, and RNA quality was assessed on an Agilent 2100 Bioanalyzer. This clonotype appeared a few times. It lacks a known antigen. No much larger clone is present one base from it, and per-base qualities are unavailable. For CDR1 and CDR2, the germline V gene (reference sequence) lists DFQATT and SNEGSKA. The CDR3 covers 15 residues, taking in both the cysteine and the phenylalanine. Only the CDR3 region is kept as DNA, spanning 45 bases read in frame from base 1. V loses 4 bases at its end and J loses 7 bases; junction bases beyond the gene matches: 10.

The TCR beta CDR3 regions were amplified from RNA transcripts. For the first round of RT-PCR on the TCR CDR3, the HTBI primer set was used together with the Qiagen OneStep RT-PCR kit. Libraries were constructed in a second round of multiplex PCR, after which size selection and purification were performed. Sequencing of the libraries was done on an Illumina HiSeq2000 using paired-end 100 bp reads. Turning to the authors' computational methods: SOAPnuke was used to process the raw data, throwing out any read that contained adapters or uncalled bases, had a mean Phred below 15, or lacked an exact constant-primer or identifier match. COPE v1.2.5 was used to merge the high-quality paired reads, and each unique nucleotide sequence was defined as a clonotype. Clonotypes were aligned to IMGT TRBV, TRBD and TRBJ reference segments using MiTCR v1.1. Analysis was restricted to V-J combinations with a frequency above 0.0001, which covered roughly 99% of repertoires. The TCS score was defined as the ratio of F50 (clonal expansion) to E x V (chaos), calculated using BLOSUM62-based TCRdist between CDR3 peptides within each V-J. Welch's t-statistics and random forest reduced just over 500 V-J features to 13, which were used in a naive Bayes classifier (R e1071). TCRdb trimmed public reads at Q25 via fastp, called clones via MiXCR and kept in-frame beta chains. Each record represents a unique CDR3 protein, reported with the most common genes and DNA among its rows. TCRdb, not the authors, supplied the V and J calls. The sample data list 340,000 or so distinct CDR3 sequences, and around a sixth of these were observed just once. Jointly, the top ten make up approximately 49% of the sample.

This clonotype originated in a woman aged 45-65 years with Graves' hyperthyroidism. The sequence is built from TRBV20-1 and TRBJ2-1; 10 junctional bases match TRBD2. The specimen sequenced was blood. CDR3 protein: CSATTGTSAINEQFF. The DNA reads as follows: TGCAGTGCTACCACCGGGACTAGCGCCATTAATGAGCAGTTCTTC.